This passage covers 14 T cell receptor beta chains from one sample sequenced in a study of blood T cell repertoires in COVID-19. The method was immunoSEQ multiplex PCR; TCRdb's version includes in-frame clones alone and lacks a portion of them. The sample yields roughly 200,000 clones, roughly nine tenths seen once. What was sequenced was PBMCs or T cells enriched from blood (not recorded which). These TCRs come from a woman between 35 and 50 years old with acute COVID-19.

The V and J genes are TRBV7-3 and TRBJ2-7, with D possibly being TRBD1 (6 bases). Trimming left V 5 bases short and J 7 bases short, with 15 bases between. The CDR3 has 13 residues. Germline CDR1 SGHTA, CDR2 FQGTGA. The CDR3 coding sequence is TGTGCCAGCAGCCCAGGCCCAAGGGGGGAGCAGTACTTC. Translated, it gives CASSPGPRGEQYF.

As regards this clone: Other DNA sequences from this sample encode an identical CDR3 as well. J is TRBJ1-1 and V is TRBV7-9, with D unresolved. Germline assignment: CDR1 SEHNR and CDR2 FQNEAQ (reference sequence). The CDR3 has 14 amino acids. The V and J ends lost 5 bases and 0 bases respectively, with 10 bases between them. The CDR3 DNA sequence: TGTGCCAGCAGCCCCCCAGGATTGAACACTGAAGCTTTCTTT. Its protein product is CASSPPGLNTEAFF.

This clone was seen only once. The CDR3 here is CASSLGTARELFF. In DNA form, the CDR3 reads TGTGCCAGCTCACTCGGGACAGCCAGAGAACTGTTTTTT. V usage is TRBV18 and J usage is TRBJ1-4; the match to TRBD1 covers 7 bases. CDR3 size: 13 residues. Germline assignment: CDR1 KGHSH and CDR2 LQKENI. V was clipped by 4 bases and J by 12 bases; unmatched bases: 8. Full variable domain (missing parts from reference TRBV18 and TRBJ1-4): NAGVMQNPRHLVRRRGQEARLRCSPMKGHSHVYWYRQLPEEGLKFMVYLQKENIIDESGMPKERFSAEFPKEGPSILRIQQVVRGDSAAYFCASSLGTARELFFGSGTQLSVL.

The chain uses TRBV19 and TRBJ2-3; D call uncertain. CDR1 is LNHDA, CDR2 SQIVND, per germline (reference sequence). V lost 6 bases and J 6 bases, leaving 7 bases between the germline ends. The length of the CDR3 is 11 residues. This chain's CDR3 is CASRLRDTQYF. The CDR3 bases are TGTGCCAGTAGGTTACGGGATACGCAGTATTTT. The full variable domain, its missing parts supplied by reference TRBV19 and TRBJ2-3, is DGGITQSPKYLFRKEGQNVTLSCEQNLNHDAMYWYRQDPGQGLRLIYYSQIVNDFQKGDIAEGYSVSREKKESFPLTVTSAQKNPTAFYLCASRLRDTQYFGPGTRLTVL.

The CDR3 region has the DNA TGTGCCAGCAGCTTAGTGGGACAGGCCTCCAATGAGCAGTTCTTC. Translated: CASSLVGQASNEQFF. The chain joins TRBV11-2 to TRBJ2-1, with 8 bases matching TRBD1. With 1 base clipped from V and 6 bases from J, the junction kept 5 bases outside the gene matches. Germline assignment: CDR1 SGHAT and CDR2 FQNNGV. CDR3 length: 15 residues.

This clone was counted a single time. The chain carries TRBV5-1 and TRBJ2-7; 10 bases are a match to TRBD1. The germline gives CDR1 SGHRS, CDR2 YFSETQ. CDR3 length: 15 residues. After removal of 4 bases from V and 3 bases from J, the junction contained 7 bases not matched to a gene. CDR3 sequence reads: CASSHPGQGIYEQYF. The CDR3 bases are TGCGCCAGCAGCCACCCGGGACAGGGGATCTACGAGCAGTACTTC.

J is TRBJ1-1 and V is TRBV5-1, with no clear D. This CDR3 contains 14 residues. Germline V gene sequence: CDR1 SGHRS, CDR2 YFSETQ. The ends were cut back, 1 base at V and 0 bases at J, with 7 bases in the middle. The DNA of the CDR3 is TGCGCCAGCAGCTTGTGGCGGTTGAACACTGAAGCTTTCTTT. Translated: CASSLWRLNTEAFF.

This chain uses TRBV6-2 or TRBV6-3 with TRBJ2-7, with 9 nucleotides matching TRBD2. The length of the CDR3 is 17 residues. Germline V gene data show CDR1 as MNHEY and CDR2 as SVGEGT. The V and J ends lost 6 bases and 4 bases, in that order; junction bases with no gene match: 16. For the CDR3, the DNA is TGTGCCAGCAGCCAACGGTTCGCTAGCGGGAAGGGGTACGAGCAGTACTTC. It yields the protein CASSQRFASGKGYEQYF.

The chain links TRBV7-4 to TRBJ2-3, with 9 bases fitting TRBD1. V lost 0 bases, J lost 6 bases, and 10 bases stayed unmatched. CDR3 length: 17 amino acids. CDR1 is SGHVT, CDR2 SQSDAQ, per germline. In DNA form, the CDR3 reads TGTGCCAGCAGCTTAGCCGGGACAGGGAGGTGCTCCGATACGCAGTATTTT. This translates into CASSLAGTGRCSDTQYF.

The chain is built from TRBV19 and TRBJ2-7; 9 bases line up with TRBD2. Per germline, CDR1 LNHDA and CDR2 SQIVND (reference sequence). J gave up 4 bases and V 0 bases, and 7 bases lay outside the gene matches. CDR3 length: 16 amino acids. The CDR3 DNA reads TGTGCCAGTAGTATAGACGGCCTAGCGGGACTTTACGAGCAGTACTTC. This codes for CASSIDGLAGLYEQYF.

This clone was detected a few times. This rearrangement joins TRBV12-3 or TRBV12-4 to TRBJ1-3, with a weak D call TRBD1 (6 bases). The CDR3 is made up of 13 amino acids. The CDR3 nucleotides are TGTGCAACCCAGGGGAACCCTGGAAACACCATATATTTT. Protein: CATQGNPGNTIYF.

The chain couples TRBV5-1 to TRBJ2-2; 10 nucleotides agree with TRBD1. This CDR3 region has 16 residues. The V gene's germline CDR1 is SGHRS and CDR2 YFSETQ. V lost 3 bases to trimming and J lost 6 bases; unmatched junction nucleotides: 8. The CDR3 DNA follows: TGCGCCAGCAGCTACTCCGGGACAGGGGTGGCCGGGGAGCTGTTTTTT. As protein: CASSYSGTGVAGELFF.

For the CDR3, the DNA is TGTGCCAGCAGCGCACGAGGGCCAGGGGCTGGAAACACCATATATTTT. This translates into CASSARGPGAGNTIYF. The chain uses TRBV7-6 and TRBJ1-3; D perhaps matches TRBD1 (6 bases). Germline assignment: CDR1 SGHVS and CDR2 FNYEAQ. The CDR3 is made up of 16 amino acids. The V gene lost 5 bases and the J gene lost 2 bases, with 16 bases spanning the gap.

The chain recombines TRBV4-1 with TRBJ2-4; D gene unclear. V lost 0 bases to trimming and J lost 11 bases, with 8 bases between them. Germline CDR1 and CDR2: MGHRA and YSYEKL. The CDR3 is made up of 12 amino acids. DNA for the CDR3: TGCGCCAGCAGCCAAGATCGGGTCCTTCAGTACTTC. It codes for CASSQDRVLQYF.